These T cell receptor beta chains were read from a single sample in a study of blood T cell repertoires in COVID-19. Profiled with immunoSEQ multiplex PCR; TCRdb holds only in-frame clones, not every one. The sample includes some 97,000 clones, more than 65% of them seen just once. The material sequenced was peripheral blood. These receptors all stem from a woman between 70 and 85 years old with acute or convalescent COVID-19. CDR3s include the opening cysteine and the closing phenylalanine or tryptophan. A D gene is named only where the DNA matches it firmly. The listing skips clone size in some rows; elsewhere it reads once, few, many or a size class.

cdr3_nt	cdr3_aa	d_call	j_call	v_call	clone_size
TGTGCCAGCAGCCAAGACGGGGACAACTACAATGAGCAGTTCTTC	CASSQDGDNYNEQFF	-	TRBJ2-1	TRBV3-1/TRBV3-2	-
TGCGCCAGCAGCTTGGACCTAGGGGAAACCGGGGAGCTGTTTTTT	CASSLDLGETGELFF	-	TRBJ2-2	TRBV5-1	once
TGTGCCAGCAGTTCGCCCATAGAGGGCCCCCCTGAAGCTTTCTTT	CASSSPIEGPPEAFF	-	TRBJ1-1	TRBV28	few
TGTGCCAGCAGTGAAAGGAGGTTCGCAGATACGCAGTATTTT	CASSERRFADTQYF	-	TRBJ2-3	TRBV2	once
TGTGCCAGCAGCGTAGGGGTTGGGACAGTTTGGGACCCATCTGGAAACACCATATATTTT	CASSVGVGTVWDPSGNTIYF	TRBD1	TRBJ1-3	TRBV9	-
TGCGCCAGCAGCCACCGAGGCGGGGGCTCTGAAGCTTTCTTT	CASSHRGGGSEAFF	-	TRBJ1-1	TRBV4-3	-
TGTGCCAGCTCACGCGAGGGAATTAGCAATCAGCCCCAGCATTTT	CASSREGISNQPQHF	-	TRBJ1-5	TRBV18	-
TGTGCCAGCAGCATCGGGACAGGCGTTGAGAAAGGGCAGTTCTTC	CASSIGTGVEKGQFF	TRBD1	TRBJ2-1	TRBV9	-
TGTGCCATCAGTGGAGACAGGGGAAGATTTAACTATGGCTACACCTTC	CAISGDRGRFNYGYTF	TRBD1	TRBJ1-2	TRBV10-3	-
TGCGCCAGCAGCCCGACACAGGGGTCGAACGAAAAACTGTTTTTT	CASSPTQGSNEKLFF	TRBD1	TRBJ1-4	TRBV5-1	-
TGTGCCAGCGGGGGGGTGTTGGCGAACACCGGGGAGCTGTTTTTT	CASGGVLANTGELFF	TRBD2	TRBJ2-2	TRBV9	-
TGTGCTAGTGGCTTCGGGATGGACAGAGAAAAACTGTTTTTT	CASGFGMDREKLFF	-	TRBJ1-4	TRBV12-5	-
TGTGCCTCCCAACAGGGGGGTAACTCTGGAAACACCATATATTTT	CASQQGGNSGNTIYF	TRBD1	TRBJ1-3	TRBV10-3	few
TGTGCCAGCAGCCAAGTCCAAGGCGCGGGAGGGAATGAGCAGTTCTTC	CASSQVQGAGGNEQFF	TRBD2	TRBJ2-1	TRBV3-1/TRBV3-2	once
TGTGCCAGCAGCCAGAGGGACAGCCTTTATGGCTACACCTTC	CASSQRDSLYGYTF	TRBD1	TRBJ1-2	TRBV3-1/TRBV3-2	once
TGTGCCAGCAGTTTGCTGGCGGCCAGGGGGGCTTTCTTT	CASSLLAARGAFF	TRBD1	TRBJ1-1	TRBV28	many
TGTGCAAGTCGCTCCCCTGGCAGGTGGAAGGGGATCGTTAACACTGAAGCTTTCTTT	CASRSPGRWKGIVNTEAFF	-	TRBJ1-1	TRBV12-2	-
TGTGCCAGCAGTTTGCCAGGAAATACGCAGTATTTT	CASSLPGNTQYF	-	TRBJ2-3	TRBV12-3/TRBV12-4	few
TGTGCCAGCATCCAAGCCGGGGACACCGGGGAGCTGTTTTTT	CASIQAGDTGELFF	-	TRBJ2-2	TRBV28	-
TGCGCCAGCAGTCGGACAGGGTTTCAGCCCCAGCATTTT	CASSRTGFQPQHF	TRBD1	TRBJ1-5	TRBV10-1	-
TGTGCCACTTACTATGTCCGGGACGGGGGCACCGGGGAGCTGTTTTTT	CATYYVRDGGTGELFF	-	TRBJ2-2	TRBV10-3	-